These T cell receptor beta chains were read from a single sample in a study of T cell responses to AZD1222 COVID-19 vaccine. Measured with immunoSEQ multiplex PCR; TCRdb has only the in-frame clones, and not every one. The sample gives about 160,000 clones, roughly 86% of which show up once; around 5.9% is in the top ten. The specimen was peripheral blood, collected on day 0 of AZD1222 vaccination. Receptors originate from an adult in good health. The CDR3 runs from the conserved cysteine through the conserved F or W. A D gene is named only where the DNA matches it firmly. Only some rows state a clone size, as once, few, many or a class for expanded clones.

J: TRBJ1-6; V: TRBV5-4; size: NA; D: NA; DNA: TGTGCCAGCAGCCCTGAAGGCGTTTCACCCCTCCACTTT; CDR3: CASSPEGVSPLHF
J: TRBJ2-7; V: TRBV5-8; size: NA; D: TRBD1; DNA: TGTGCCAGCAGTTGGGCGCAGGGGGCCTTCTACGAGCAGTACTTC; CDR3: CASSWAQGAFYEQYF
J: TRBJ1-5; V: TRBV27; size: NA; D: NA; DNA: TGTGCCAGCAGTTTACCCCCATACTGGACAGTGAGGAATCAGCCCCAGCATTTT; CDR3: CASSLPPYWTVRNQPQHF
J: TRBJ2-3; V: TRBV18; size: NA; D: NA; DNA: TGTGCCAGCTCATCCAGTCACGCTACTAGCACAGATACGCAGTATTTT; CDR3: CASSSSHATSTDTQYF
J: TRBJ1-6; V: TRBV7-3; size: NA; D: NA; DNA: TGTGCCAGCAGCTTAGCCCGGCTACAACCCCTCCACTTT; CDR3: CASSLARLQPLHF
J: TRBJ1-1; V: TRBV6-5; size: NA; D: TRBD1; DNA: TGTGCCAGCAGTCACTTTCTACAGGGGACTGAAGCTTTCTTT; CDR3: CASSHFLQGTEAFF
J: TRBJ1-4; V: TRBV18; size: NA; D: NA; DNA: TGTGCCAGCTCACGAGGAACCATCATGAGGACAACTAATGAAAAACTGTTTTTT; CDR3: CASSRGTIMRTTNEKLFF
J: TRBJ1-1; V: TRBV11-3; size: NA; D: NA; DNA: TGTGCCAGCGGATTCACAGGGAACACTGAAGCTTTCTTT; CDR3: CASGFTGNTEAFF
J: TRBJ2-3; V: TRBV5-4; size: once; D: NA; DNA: TGTGCCAGCCCTTCCCTACCCGGGACAGATACGCAGTATTTT; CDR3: CASPSLPGTDTQYF
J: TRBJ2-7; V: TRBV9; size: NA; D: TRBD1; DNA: TGTGCCAGCAGCGTAGATCCAGGGGGAAGCTCCTACGAGCAGTACTTC; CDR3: CASSVDPGGSSYEQYF
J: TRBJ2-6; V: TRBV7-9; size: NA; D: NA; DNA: TGTGCCAGCAGCCCAGGGGAGGGACGGCGGGACTCTGGGGCCAACGTCCTGACTTTC; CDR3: CASSPGEGRRDSGANVLTF
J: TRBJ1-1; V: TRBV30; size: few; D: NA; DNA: TGTGCCTGGAGTACAGGGAGGAACACTGAAGCTTTCTTT; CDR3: CAWSTGRNTEAFF
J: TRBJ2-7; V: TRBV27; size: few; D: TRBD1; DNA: TGTGCCAGCACTTCGACAGGGCCTGGGGAGCAGTACTTC; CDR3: CASTSTGPGEQYF
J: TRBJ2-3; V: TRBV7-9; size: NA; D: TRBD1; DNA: TGTGCCAGCAGCGCCTCCCGGGACAGGATCACAGATACGCAGTATTTT; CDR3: CASSASRDRITDTQYF
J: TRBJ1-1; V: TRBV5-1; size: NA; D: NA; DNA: TGCGCCAGCAGCTTTGGACAGCCGAACACTGAAGCTTTCTTT; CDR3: CASSFGQPNTEAFF
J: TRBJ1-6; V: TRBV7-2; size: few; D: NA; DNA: TGTGCCAGCAGCCTCGGGCCATATAATTCACCCCTCCACTTT; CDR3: CASSLGPYNSPLHF
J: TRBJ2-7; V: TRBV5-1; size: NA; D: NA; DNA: TGCGCCAGCAGGTACGTAGGATCCTACGAGCAGTACTTC; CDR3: CASRYVGSYEQYF
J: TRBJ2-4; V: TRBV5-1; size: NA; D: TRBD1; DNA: TGCGCCAGCAGCGCGGTACCGGGACAGGGGGCGATTGGGGCCAAAAACATTCAGTACTTC; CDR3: CASSAVPGQGAIGAKNIQYF
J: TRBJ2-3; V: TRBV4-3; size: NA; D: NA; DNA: TGCGCCAGCAGCCTCCGGGGGACAGATACGCAGTATTTT; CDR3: CASSLRGTDTQYF
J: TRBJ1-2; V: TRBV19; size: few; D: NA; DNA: TGTGCCAGTAGCCCCGGGACCCATGGCTACACCTTC; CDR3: CASSPGTHGYTF
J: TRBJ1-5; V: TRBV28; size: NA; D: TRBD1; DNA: TGTGCCAGCAGCAGGGGACAGGGGGGCAATCAGCCCCAGCATTTT; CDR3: CASSRGQGGNQPQHF
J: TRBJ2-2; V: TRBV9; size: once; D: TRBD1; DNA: TGTGCCAGCAGCACCAGGACAGGGGGGACCGGGGAGCTGTTTTTT; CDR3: CASSTRTGGTGELFF
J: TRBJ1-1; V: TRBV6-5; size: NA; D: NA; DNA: TGTGCCAGCAGTTACCAGGGATCCACTGAAGCTTTCTTT; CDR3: CASSYQGSTEAFF
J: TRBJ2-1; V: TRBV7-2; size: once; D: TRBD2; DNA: TGTGCCAGCAGCTACCGACTAGCGGGCGAGGATGAGCAGTTCTTC; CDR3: CASSYRLAGEDEQFF
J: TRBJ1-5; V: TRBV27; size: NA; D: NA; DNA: TGTGCCAGCAGTTTAAGCAGTGCGGGTCAGCCCCAGCATTTT; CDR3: CASSLSSAGQPQHF
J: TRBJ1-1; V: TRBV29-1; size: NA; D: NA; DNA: TGCAGCGTTACACCGGGGGACACTGAAGCTTTCTTT; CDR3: CSVTPGDTEAFF
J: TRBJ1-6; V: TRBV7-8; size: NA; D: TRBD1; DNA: TGTGCCAGCAGCTTAGGGGGCGGACAGGGAAATTCACCCCTCCACTTT; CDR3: CASSLGGGQGNSPLHF
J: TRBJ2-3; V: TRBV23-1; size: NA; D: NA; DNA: TGCGCCAGCAGTCAATCTCCGCTGCCCATCCGAGCCACAGATACGCAGTATTTT; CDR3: CASSQSPLPIRATDTQYF
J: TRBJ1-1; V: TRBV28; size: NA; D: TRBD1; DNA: TGTGCCAGCAGTTCCCAGGACAGGTTCTCTGAAGCTTTCTTT; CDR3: CASSSQDRFSEAFF
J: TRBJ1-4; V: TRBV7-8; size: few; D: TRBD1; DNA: TGTGCCAGCAGCTTGGGCAGGGGGGTTAATGAAAAACTGTTTTTT; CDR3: CASSLGRGVNEKLFF
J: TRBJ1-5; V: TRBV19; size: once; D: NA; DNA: TGTGCCAGTAGCTTAGCGGCGTACCAGCCCCAGCATTTT; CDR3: CASSLAAYQPQHF
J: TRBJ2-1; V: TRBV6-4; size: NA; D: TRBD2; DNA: TGTGCCAGCAGCCCTTCACTAGCGGGAGGAGATGAGCAGTTCTTC; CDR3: CASSPSLAGGDEQFF